A single sample gave rise to the 5 T cell receptor beta chains below, sequenced in a study of blood T cell repertoires in COVID-19. Only in-frame clones appear in the TCRdb table, and some are missing; sequencing was by immunoSEQ multiplex PCR. The table has roughly 45,000 clones, roughly 82% seen once; the top ten hold more than 20%. Sample: peripheral blood. The source is a woman aged 55-69 years with acute or convalescent COVID-19.

This CDR3 is CASSPPGPRGNTIYF. DNA for the CDR3: TGTGCCAGCAGCCCGCCGGGTCCAAGGGGAAACACCATATATTTT. This chain connects TRBV3-1 (or the pseudogene TRBV3-2) to TRBJ1-3; D is unclear. CDR3 length equals 15 residues. Trimming removed 4 bases at V and 4 bases at J, with 14 bases between. CDR1 is LGHDT, CDR2 YNNKEL, per germline (reference sequence).

The gene calls are TRBV6-6 and TRBJ2-5; perhaps TRBD2 as D (6 bases). The V end lost 6 bases, the J end lost 2 bases, and 10 bases lay between the germline ends. The CDR3 has 13 residues. Germline V gives CDR1 MNHNY, CDR2 SVGAGI (reference sequence). The CDR3 is CASSRDWQETQYF. The DNA of the CDR3 is TGTGCCAGCAGCCGGGACTGGCAAGAGACCCAGTACTTC.

The V call is TRBV25-1, the J call TRBJ2-5, with a tentative D call TRBD2 (6 bases). CDR3 length: 17 amino acids. V lost 0 bases, J lost 4 bases, and 18 bases lay in between. Germline values: CDR1 MGHDK, CDR2 SYGVNS. This CDR3 is CASSEYGGRQGRETQYF. Written as DNA, the CDR3 is TGTGCCAGCAGTGAATACGGGGGACGCCAAGGGCGAGAGACCCAGTACTTC.

The chain links TRBV7-2 to TRBJ2-1, with 9 bases aligning to TRBD2. Germline assignment: CDR1 SGHTA and CDR2 FQGNSA. CDR3 length: 14 residues. V shed 5 bases and J 7 bases; nucleotides not matched to a gene: 6. This CDR3 reads CASSPGTSINEQFF. Here the CDR3 DNA reads TGTGCCAGCAGCCCCGGGACTAGCATTAATGAGCAGTTCTTC.

The rearrangement links TRBV27 to TRBJ2-7; the match to TRBD2 covers 8 bases. Trimming took 0 bases from V and 3 from J; bases not matched to a gene: 4. This CDR3 contains 15 residues. Per germline, CDR1 MNHEY and CDR2 SMNVEV (reference sequence). CDR3 protein: CASSLSQAGDYEQYF. The CDR3, as DNA: TGTGCCAGCAGTTTATCTCAAGCGGGGGACTACGAGCAGTACTTC.